This entry concerns a single T cell receptor beta chain. Antigen: not known. This sample is drawn from a study of T cells expressing NK-cell markers. Germline CDR1 reads SNHLY; CDR2 reads FYNNEI. There are 15 residues in the CDR3. Broader study findings: It was still unclear whether expanded NKG2C+ T cell clones were HCMV specific.

TCRdb re-called the 5' RACE reads and catalogs CDR3 proteins one per entry, DNA excluded. The clone table shows 150,000 to 200,000 distinct CDR3 sequences, with the ten largest holding about 18%. The chain joins TRBV2 to TRBJ2-7; no DNA is available, so the TRBD1 call from TCRdb remains unchecked. The receptor was derived from a woman aged 18-70 years in good health. The source material was blood T cells: a sorted CD56 or NKG2C T cell subset, CD4+ or CD8+ T cells, or bulk PBMC T cells (not recorded which). The CDR3 loop is CASSRDRGSYHEQYF. The full variable domain, rest sourced from reference TRBV2 and TRBJ2-7, is EPEVTQTPSHQVTQMGQEVILRCVPISNHLYFYWYRQILGQKVEFLVSFYNNEISEKSEIFDDQFSVERPDGSNFTLKIRSTKLEDSAMYFCASSRDRGSYHEQYFGPGTRLTVT.